This TCR beta chain is from a study of regulatory T cells in long-lasting Graves disease. Notes on the study in general: TCR diversity was lower in persistent Graves' patients than in newly diagnosed ones.

V lost 4 bases, J lost 0 bases, and 13 bases lay in between. The CDR3 covers 17 residues. This clonotype was recorded many times. Its cognate antigen is unknown. The time point was: newly diagnosed GD, antithyroid drugs for less than 3 months. The TCR library was made from RNA extracted from PBMCs. Arm-PCR of CDR3 regions and iRepertoire HTBI primers were the basis on which TCR beta libraries were built. TCRdb re-derived calls from the multiplex PCR reads in MiXCR, one entry per CDR3 protein. The repertoire holds 550,000 or so distinct CDR3 sequences, with around 12% as singletons. These same data were also listed under a study on T cells in Graves' hyperthyroidism and ophthalmopathy. From that study: Hyperthyroidism had been newly diagnosed in patients aged 18 to 65, and its duration was under 2 months.

J is TRBJ1-6 and V is TRBV12-3 or TRBV12-4; tentatively, D is TRBD1 (5 bases). This material consisted of peripheral blood mononuclear cells (PBMCs), taken at new diagnosis, from a patient treated with antithyroid drugs. This TCR was recovered from a woman under 40 with Graves disease. For the CDR3, the DNA is TGTGCCAGCAGTTCCGGGACGGTGAGCTCCTATAATTCACCCCTCCACTTT. It encodes CASSSGTVSSYNSPLHF.